This TCR beta chain was obtained from a study of blood T cell repertoires in COVID-19 (dated by TCRdb to between 2020 and 2021). Study-wide context: The collaborator samples originated in the United States, Italy and Spain and spanned the acute and convalescent phases of COVID-19. Deeply sampled blood TCRbeta repertoires from subjects exposed to, actively infected with, or recovered from COVID-19 were included in the dataset. Where HLA class I and class II types were available, the types were taken from metadata supplied by the sample provider, not from assay-based typing. A de-identified subject ID, COVID-19 status, age in years and sex were almost always included in the sample metadata. A freely available public database, intended as a resource for researchers studying the immune response to SARS-CoV-2, is where the repertoires were released. The prospective study material was composed of cDNA or gDNA derived from T cells, B-cell-depleted T cells, or PBMCs. Samples were obtained from the ongoing ImmuneRACE study (first 160 participants) and from 1,200 or so subjects provided by 6 global collaborators.

Worth noting for this clone: No antigen is known for it. No base quality values were provided; no much bigger clone lies one nucleotide off.

Whole blood was collected in K2EDTA tubes by collaborating institutions according to the institutions' own protocols. For TCRbeta analysis, collaborator samples were shipped as frozen whole blood, as isolated PBMCs, or as DNA extracted from either sample type. TCRbeta CDR3 regions were amplified from genomic DNA using the immunoSEQ Assay, a bias-controlled multiplex PCR. The authors' analysis ran thus. The number of nucleated cells in each sample was estimated by amplification of reference gene primers within the assay. To quantify the absolute abundance of each unique TCRbeta CDR3 rearrangement, sequence reads were collapsed and filtered. For each sample, productive Simpson clonality was calculated as the square root of Simpson's diversity index over productive rearrangements. As stored in TCRdb, this immuneACCESS dataset retains in-frame rearrangements with V and J assigned. A fraction of the clones does not appear; measured against another copy, unresolved V genes explain less than half of the discrepancy, and the remainder lacks a known reason. The DNA was the basis for D and trimming; V, J and clone size are from that table. The sample records roughly 97,000 clones, 84% of which are singletons. The top ten constitute 26% of the sample.

V and J are truncated by 3 bases and 4 bases respectively, leaving an intervening sequence of 12 bases. In the germline V gene (reference sequence), CDR1 corresponds to PRHDT and CDR2 to FYEKMQ. From the cysteine through the phenylalanine, the CDR3 covers 15 amino acids. Only the CDR3 region is kept as DNA, spanning 45 bases read in frame from base 1. The research as a whole found: Clinical and demographic metadata were provided uncurated, with the amount varying by source and participant.

The chain is made from TRBV13 and TRBJ2-2; the D gene identity is not certain. The source material was peripheral blood. This receptor was taken from a man aged 60 to 75 with acute or convalescent COVID-19. The CDR3 in this case is CASSFLIPGTGELFF. The base sequence is TGTGCCAGCAGCTTCCTGATCCCGGGCACCGGGGAGCTGTTTTTT.